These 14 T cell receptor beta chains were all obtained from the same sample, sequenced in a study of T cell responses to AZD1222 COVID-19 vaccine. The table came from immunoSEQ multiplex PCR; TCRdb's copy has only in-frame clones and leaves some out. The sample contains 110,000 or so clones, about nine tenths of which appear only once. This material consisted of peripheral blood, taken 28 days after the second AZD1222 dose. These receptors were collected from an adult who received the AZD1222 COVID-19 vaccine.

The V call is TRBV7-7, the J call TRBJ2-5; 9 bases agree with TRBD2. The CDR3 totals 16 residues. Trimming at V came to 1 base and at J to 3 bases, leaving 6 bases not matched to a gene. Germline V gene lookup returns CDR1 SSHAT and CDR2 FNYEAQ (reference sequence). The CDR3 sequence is CASSLGSLAGKETQYF. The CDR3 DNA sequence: TGTGCCAGCAGCTTAGGTAGTCTAGCGGGGAAAGAGACCCAGTACTTC.

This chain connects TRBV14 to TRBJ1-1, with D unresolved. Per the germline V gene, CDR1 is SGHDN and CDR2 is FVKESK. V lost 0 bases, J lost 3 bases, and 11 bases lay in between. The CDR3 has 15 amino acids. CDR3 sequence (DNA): TGTGCCAGCAGCCAAGATTTCCGCGGGGACACTGAAGCTTTCTTT. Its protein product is CASSQDFRGDTEAFF.

CDR3 amino acids: CASSQQEGSPLHF. DNA of the CDR3: TGTGCCAGCAGCCAACAGGAGGGTTCACCCCTCCACTTT. V is TRBV6-5 and J is TRBJ1-6; D may be TRBD1 (5 bases). V was pared by 6 bases and J by 9 bases, with 12 bases between. CDR3 length: 13 amino acids. From germline, CDR1 is MNHEY and CDR2 SVGAGI.

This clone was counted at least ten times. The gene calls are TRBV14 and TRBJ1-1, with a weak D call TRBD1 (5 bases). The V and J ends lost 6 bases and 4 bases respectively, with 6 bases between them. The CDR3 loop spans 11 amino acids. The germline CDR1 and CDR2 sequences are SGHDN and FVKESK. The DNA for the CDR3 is TGTGCCAGCAGGCAGGGCACTGAAGCTTTCTTT. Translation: CASRQGTEAFF.

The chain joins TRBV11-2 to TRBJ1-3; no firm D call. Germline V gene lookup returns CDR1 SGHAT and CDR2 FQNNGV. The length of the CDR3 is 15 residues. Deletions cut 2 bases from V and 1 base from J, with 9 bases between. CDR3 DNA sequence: TGTGCCAGCAGCTTACTCTCGGGATCTGGAAACACCATATATTTT. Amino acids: CASSLLSGSGNTIYF.

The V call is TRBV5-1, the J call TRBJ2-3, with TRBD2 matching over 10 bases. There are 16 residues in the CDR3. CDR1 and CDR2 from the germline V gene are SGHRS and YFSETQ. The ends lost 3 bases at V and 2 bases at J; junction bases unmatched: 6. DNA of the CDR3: TGCGCCAGCAGCTCGGTGAGCGGGGGGGCCACAGATACGCAGTATTTT. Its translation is CASSSVSGGATDTQYF.

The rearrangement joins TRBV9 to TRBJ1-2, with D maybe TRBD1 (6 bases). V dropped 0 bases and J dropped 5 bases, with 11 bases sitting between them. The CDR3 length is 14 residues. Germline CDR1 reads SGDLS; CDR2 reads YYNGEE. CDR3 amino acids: CASSVDRAGYGYTF. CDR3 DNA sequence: TGTGCCAGCAGCGTAGACAGGGCTGGGTATGGCTACACCTTC.

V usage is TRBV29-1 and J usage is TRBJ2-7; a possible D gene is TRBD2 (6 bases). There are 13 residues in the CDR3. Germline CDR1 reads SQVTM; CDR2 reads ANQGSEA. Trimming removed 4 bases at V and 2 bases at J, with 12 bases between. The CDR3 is CSVGVGRPYEQYF. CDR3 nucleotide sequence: TGCAGCGTTGGAGTCGGGAGACCCTACGAGCAGTACTTC.

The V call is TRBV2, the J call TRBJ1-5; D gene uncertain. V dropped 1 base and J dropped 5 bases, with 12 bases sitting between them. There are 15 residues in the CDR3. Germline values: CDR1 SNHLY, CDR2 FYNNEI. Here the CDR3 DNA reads TGTGCCAGCAGTGAAGTCTGGTCCGTGGATCAGCCCCAGCATTTT. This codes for CASSEVWSVDQPQHF.

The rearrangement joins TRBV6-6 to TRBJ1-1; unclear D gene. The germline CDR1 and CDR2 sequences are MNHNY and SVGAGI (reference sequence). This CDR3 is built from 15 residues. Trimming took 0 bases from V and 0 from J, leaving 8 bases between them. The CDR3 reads CASSYSGPMNTEAFF. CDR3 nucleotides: TGTGCCAGCAGTTACTCAGGACCCATGAACACTGAAGCTTTCTTT.

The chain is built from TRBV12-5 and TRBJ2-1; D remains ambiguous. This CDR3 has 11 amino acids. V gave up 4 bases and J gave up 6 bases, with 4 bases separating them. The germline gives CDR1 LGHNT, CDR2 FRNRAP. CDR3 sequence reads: CASGSANEQFF. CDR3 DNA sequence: TGTGCTAGTGGTTCGGCCAATGAGCAGTTCTTC.

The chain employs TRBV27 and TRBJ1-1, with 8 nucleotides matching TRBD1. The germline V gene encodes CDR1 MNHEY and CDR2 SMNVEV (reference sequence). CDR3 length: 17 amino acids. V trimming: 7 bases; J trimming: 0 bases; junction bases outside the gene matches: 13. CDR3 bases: TGTGCCAGCAATACTCCGGGCAGGGGGCCGATGAACACTGAAGCTTTCTTT. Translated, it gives CASNTPGRGPMNTEAFF.

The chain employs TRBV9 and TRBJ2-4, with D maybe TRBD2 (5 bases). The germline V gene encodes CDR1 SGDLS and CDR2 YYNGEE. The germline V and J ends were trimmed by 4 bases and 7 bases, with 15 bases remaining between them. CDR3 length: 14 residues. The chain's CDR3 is CASSPRTGENIQYF. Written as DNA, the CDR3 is TGTGCCAGCAGCCCCCGGACCGGGGAGAACATTCAGTACTTC. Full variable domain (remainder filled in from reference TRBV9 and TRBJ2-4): DSGVTQTPKHLITATGQRVTLRCSPRSGDLSVYWYQQSLDQGLQFLIQYYNGEERAKGNILERFSAQQFPDLHSELNLSSLELGDSALYFCASSPRTGENIQYFGAGTRLSVL.

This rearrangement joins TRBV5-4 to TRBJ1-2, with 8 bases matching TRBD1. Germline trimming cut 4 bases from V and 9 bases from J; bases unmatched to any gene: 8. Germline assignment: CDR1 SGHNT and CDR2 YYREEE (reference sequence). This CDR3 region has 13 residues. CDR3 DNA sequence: TGTGCCAGCAGCATTTTGACAGGGGTTCGCTACACCTTC. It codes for CASSILTGVRYTF. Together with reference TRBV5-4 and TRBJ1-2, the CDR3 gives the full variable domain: ETGVTQSPTHLIKTRGQQVTLRCSSQSGHNTVSWYQQALGQGPQFIFQYYREEENGRGNFPPRFSGLQFPNYSSELNVNALELDDSALYLCASSILTGVRYTFGSGTRLTVV.